These 32 T cell receptor beta chains originate from one sample sequenced in a study of spatial heterogeneity in lung cancer. Indicated time point: sample taken at primary tumor resection. Study findings and constraints: Tumor mutation counts were tracked by expanded intratumoral alpha and beta TCR counts.

MiXCR, run by TCRdb on the 5' RACE reads, gives a single entry per CDR3 protein. The sample holds nearly 25,000 distinct CDR3 sequences, roughly 9% seen once. Antigen specificity for these receptors is unknown. The material sequenced was lung tumor tissue, taken at surgery. Source of these receptors: a male donor with early-stage non-small cell lung cancer.

There are many counts of this clonotype. The chain recombines TRBV6-5 with TRBJ2-1; TRBD2 aligns across 7 bases. CDR3 length equals 17 residues. The germline gives CDR1 MNHEY, CDR2 SVGAGI. Unmatched junction bases numbered 15, after V lost 2 bases and J lost 8 bases. The CDR3 DNA follows: TGTGCCAGCAGTTACCCCAGGCCAGGACTAGAGGGGCATGAGCAGTTCTTC. Translating gives CASSYPRPGLEGHEQFF.

This clonotype was counted at least ten times. V is TRBV18 and J is TRBJ2-3; 8 bases line up with TRBD2. This CDR3 region has 15 residues. Germline V gene lookup returns CDR1 KGHSH and CDR2 LQKENI. The V gene end was trimmed by 3 bases and the J gene end by 3 bases; junction bases not matched to a gene: 5. As DNA, the CDR3 is TGTGCCAGCTCACCGTTACTAGCGGATACAGATACGCAGTATTTT. The encoded protein is CASSPLLADTDTQYF.

This clonotype was counted a few times. The rearrangement uses TRBV5-1 and TRBJ2-7; TRBD2 aligns across 11 bases. The germline CDR1 and CDR2 sequences are SGHRS and YFSETQ. Trimming at V came to 4 bases and at J to 5 bases, leaving 14 bases not matched to a gene. The CDR3 covers 17 residues. The CDR3 loop is CASSILNRTSGRNEQYF. CDR3 DNA: TGCGCCAGCAGCATTCTCAACCGAACTAGCGGGAGAAACGAGCAGTACTTC.

This chain links TRBV2 with TRBJ2-2; 8 bases line up with TRBD1. V lost 6 bases and J lost 0; bases outside the gene matches: 3. Germline lookup yields CDR1 SNHLY and CDR2 FYNNEI. The CDR3 is 15 residues long. The chain's CDR3 is CASSRGQANTGELFF. CDR3 sequence (DNA): TGTGCCAGCAGCCGGGGACAGGCGAACACCGGGGAGCTGTTTTTT. Together with reference TRBV2 and TRBJ2-2, the CDR3 gives the full variable domain: EPEVTQTPSHQVTQMGQEVILRCVPISNHLYFYWYRQILGQKVEFLVSFYNNEISEKSEIFDDQFSVERPDGSNFTLKIRSTKLEDSAMYFCASSRGQANTGELFFGEGSRLTVL.

This clonotype was observed many times. The rearrangement links TRBV28 to TRBJ1-6, with 7 bases that match TRBD1. V gave up 5 bases and J gave up 1 base; unmatched junction bases: 5. The CDR3 covers 16 residues. Per germline, CDR1 MDHEN and CDR2 SYDVKM. The CDR3 reads CASSKQGSSYNSPLHF. The CDR3 DNA reads TGTGCCAGCAGTAAACAGGGGTCTTCCTATAATTCACCCCTCCACTTT. Combining the CDR3 with reference TRBV28 and TRBJ1-6 gives the whole variable domain DVKVTQSSRYLVKRTGEKVFLECVQDMDHENMFWYRQDPGLGLRLIYFSYDVKMKEKGDIPEGYSVSREKKERFSLILESASTNQTSMYLCASSKQGSSYNSPLHFGNGTRLTVT.

In this sample, this clonotype turned up a few times. The J gene is TRBJ2-7, the V gene TRBV27; TRBD1 might be the D (6 bases). The CDR3 length is 15 residues. With 3 bases removed from V and 2 bases from J, the gap between germline ends came to 14 bases. Germline CDR1 reads MNHEY; CDR2 reads SMNVEV (reference sequence). The CDR3 bases are TGTGCCAGCAGTTTTGGTAGGGCAGGGGCCTACGAGCAGTACTTC. Residues: CASSFGRAGAYEQYF.

This clonotype was detected many times. The chain links TRBV29-1 to TRBJ2-6; D unclear. V lost 4 bases to trimming and J lost 1 base, with 8 bases between them. Germline V gene lookup returns CDR1 SQVTM and CDR2 ANQGSEA. The CDR3 extends over 14 amino acids. The CDR3 DNA reads as TGCAGCGTTGGTTGGGGTTCTGGGGCCAACGTCCTGACTTTC. Its protein is CSVGWGSGANVLTF.

The V call is TRBV28, the J call TRBJ1-6, with a weak D call TRBD1 (6 bases). V gave up 7 bases and J gave up 10 bases, with 17 bases separating them. The CDR3 has 14 residues. Germline V lookup: CDR1 MDHEN, CDR2 SYDVKM. CDR3 sequence: CASTLDQGKSPLHF. For the CDR3, the DNA is TGTGCCAGCACCCTAGACCAGGGGAAATCACCCCTCCACTTT.

This clonotype was recorded at least ten times. The chain links TRBV27 to TRBJ2-1, with TRBD2 matching over 15 bases. Germline CDR1 reads MNHEY; CDR2 reads SMNVEV (reference sequence). Trimming at V came to 3 bases and at J to 9 bases, leaving 6 bases not matched to a gene. The CDR3 is made up of 16 amino acids. The CDR3 bases are TGTGCCAGCAGTTTCAGGGGACTAGCGGGGGGCGGTGAGCAGTTCTTC. Encoded protein: CASSFRGLAGGGEQFF.

V gene TRBV6-2 or TRBV6-3 combines with J gene TRBJ1-1; unclear D gene. The germline CDR1 and CDR2 sequences are MNHEY and SVGEGT. Trimming removed 1 base at V and 9 bases at J, with 12 bases between. The CDR3 extends over 13 amino acids. For the CDR3, the DNA is TGTGCCAGCAGTTACTTGGGATACACCAAAGCTTTCTTT. This encodes CASSYLGYTKAFF.

This clonotype was found many times. The chain has TRBV21-1 and TRBJ2-5; the D segment call TRBD1 is taken from the table without a DNA check. TRBV21-1 is annotated as a pseudogene. The CDR3 has 17 amino acids. CDR3 in DNA: TGTGCCAGCAGCAAAGCCCGCCCAGTGAGGGCCAGAGAGACCCAGTACTTC. The encoded protein is CASSKARPVRARETQYF.

This clonotype was seen repeatedly, ten times or more. The chain joins TRBV5-1 to TRBJ1-1; the D gene is possibly TRBD1 (6 bases). CDR3 length: 14 residues. Germline-derived CDR1 and CDR2 are SGHRS and YFSETQ. V lost 0 bases and J 7 bases, leaving 13 bases between the germline ends. CDR3 protein: CASSLGQVEGEAFF. CDR3 nucleotide sequence: TGCGCCAGCAGCTTGGGACAGGTAGAAGGTGAAGCTTTCTTT.

This clonotype came up many times. Compared with germline, one end of the junction differs, possibly owing to a read error. The rearrangement links TRBV2 to TRBJ2-6; no definite D call. Germline-derived CDR1 and CDR2 are SNHLY and FYNNEI. CDR3 size: 14 residues. As DNA, the CDR3 is TGTGCCAGCGGTGACATCGCTGGGGCCAACGTCCTGACTTTC. This codes for CASGDIAGANVLTF.

Only a few counts were recorded for this clonotype. The J gene is TRBJ1-1, the V gene TRBV6-2 or TRBV6-3; TRBD1 might be the D (5 bases). Germline assignment: CDR1 MNHEY and CDR2 SVGEGT. The CDR3 totals 13 residues. The V end lost 7 bases, the J end lost 1 base, and 10 bases lay between the germline ends. The CDR3 spells CASKITGNTEAFF. In nucleotides, the CDR3 is TGTGCCAGCAAAATAACAGGGAACACTGAAGCTTTCTTT.

This clonotype has a count of ten or more. The genes are TRBV2 and TRBJ1-6; 7 bases fit TRBD1. V was pared by 5 bases and J by 14 bases, with 9 bases of the junction left unmatched. The germline V gene encodes CDR1 SNHLY and CDR2 FYNNEI. The CDR3 spans 13 residues. The CDR3 coding sequence is TGTGCCAGCAGTTGGCGGGGACAGAAGGCCCTCCACTTT. Amino acid sequence: CASSWRGQKALHF.

In regard to this clonotype: This may arise from a read error, as a much more abundant clone is one base away. The chain carries TRBV4-2 and TRBJ1-5; D not certain. The CDR3 consists of 17 residues. Germline-derived CDR1 and CDR2 are LGHNA and YNFKEQ. Trimming removed 0 bases at V and 4 bases at J, with 16 bases between. CDR3 loop: CASSQEASGPGNQPQHF. The DNA for the CDR3 is TGTGCCAGCAGCCAAGAGGCTTCTGGACCCGGGAATCAGCCCCAGCATTTT.

The rearrangement links TRBV6-9 to TRBJ2-3; 15 bases map to TRBD2. With V trimmed by 2 bases and J by 5 bases, 8 bases remained unmatched. Germline CDR1 MNHGY, CDR2 SVAAGI. The CDR3 is made up of 18 amino acids. DNA for the CDR3: TGTGCCAGCAGTTATGGGACTAGCGGGAGGAGGGATGGAGATACGCAGTATTTT. It specifies CASSYGTSGRRDGDTQYF.

There are many counts of this clonotype. The rearrangement joins TRBV24-1 to TRBJ2-1; 15 positions match TRBD2. Germline V CDR1 and CDR2: KGHDR, SFDVKD. The ends lost 3 bases at V and 16 bases at J; junction bases unmatched: 9. The CDR3 is made up of 15 amino acids. CDR3 nucleotide sequence: TGTGCCACCAGTGATCCTCGGACTAGCGGGGGGGCCCCATTCTTC. The encoded protein is CATSDPRTSGGAPFF.

This clonotype was counted a few times. The chain links TRBV4-3 to TRBJ2-1, with 12 bases identical to TRBD2. V lost 5 bases, J lost 12 bases, and 11 bases stayed unmatched. The CDR3 contains 15 residues. Germline V CDR1 and CDR2: LGHNA, YSLEER. CDR3 residues: CASSSKGTSGLAQFF. CDR3 DNA: TGCGCCAGCAGCTCTAAGGGGACTAGCGGGCTCGCGCAGTTCTTC.

The chain has TRBV7-9 and TRBJ2-6, with D unresolved. The V gene's germline CDR1 is SEHNR and CDR2 FQNEAQ (reference sequence). CDR3 size: 18 residues. V was shortened by 5 bases and J by 0 bases, with 17 bases between the two germline ends. Written as DNA, the CDR3 is TGTGCCAGCAGCCAGAATCGACTGCTAACCTCTGGGGCCAACGTCCTGACTTTC. Its protein is CASSQNRLLTSGANVLTF.

The chain recombines TRBV13 with TRBJ2-7; D call uncertain. Trimming removed 2 bases at V and 1 base at J, with 9 bases between. The CDR3 consists of 14 residues. Germline CDR1 reads PRHDT; CDR2 reads FYEKMQ (reference sequence). CDR3 bases: TGTGCCAGCAGCTTATCCCGGGCTTCCTACGAGCAGTACTTC. Translation: CASSLSRASYEQYF.

This clonotype was seen ten or more times. The rearrangement uses TRBV24-1 and TRBJ2-1; no definite D call. Trimming left V 0 bases short and J 4 bases short, with 15 bases between. The germline V gene encodes CDR1 KGHDR and CDR2 SFDVKD. CDR3 length: 17 amino acids. This CDR3 is CATSDLDPDLGYNEQFF. CDR3 DNA: TGTGCCACCAGTGATTTGGATCCGGATTTGGGGTACAATGAGCAGTTCTTC.

V is TRBV7-7 and J is TRBJ1-1; D gene unclear. The ends were cut back, 2 bases at V and 1 base at J, with 5 bases in the middle. Germline V gives CDR1 SSHAT, CDR2 FNYEAQ (reference sequence). The CDR3 has 13 residues. For the CDR3, the DNA is TGTGCCAGCAGCTTAAGCAGGAACACTGAAGCTTTCTTT. It specifies CASSLSRNTEAFF.

J is TRBJ1-2 and V is TRBV6-2 or TRBV6-3; D unresolved. Trimming removed 5 bases from V and 3 bases from J, with 13 bases in between. This CDR3 comprises 14 residues. Per germline, CDR1 MNHEY and CDR2 SVGEGT. CDR3 in DNA: TGTGCCAGCAGTGTCGCTGACCTCCACTATGGCTACACCTTC. It specifies CASSVADLHYGYTF.

This clonotype was recorded many times. The J gene is TRBJ2-6, the V gene TRBV28, with a possible D match to TRBD2 (5 bases). Germline V CDR1 and CDR2: MDHEN, SYDVKM. Trimming pared 2 bases from V and 2 bases from J, leaving 10 bases between. There are 16 residues in the CDR3. The CDR3 DNA sequence: TGTGCCAGCAGTTTACGGGGTCTGCCTGGGGCCAACGTCCTGACTTTC. Its translation: CASSLRGLPGANVLTF.

The rearrangement uses TRBV12-3 or TRBV12-4 and TRBJ1-1; 10 bases match TRBD1. With V trimmed by 6 bases and J by 3 bases, 7 bases remained unmatched. This CDR3 region has 15 residues. CDR3 coding DNA: TGTGCCAGCAGAGACAGGGGGCAATGGTACACTGAAGCTTTCTTT. It translates to CASRDRGQWYTEAFF.

This clonotype was picked up many times. The chain joins TRBV4-2 to TRBJ2-3; TRBD1 might be the D (5 bases). The CDR3 is 15 residues long. CDR1 and CDR2 from the germline V gene are LGHNA and YNFKEQ. V lost 3 bases and J 1 base, leaving 11 bases between the germline ends. The CDR3 bases are TGTGCCAGCAGCCACGGTCAGGGCGGCACAGATACGCAGTATTTT. Translated, it gives CASSHGQGGTDTQYF.

This clonotype was seen a handful of times. The J gene is TRBJ2-3, the V gene TRBV7-2, with 11 bases that match TRBD2. This CDR3 is built from 15 residues. CDR1 and CDR2 (germline): SGHTA, FQGNSA. V lost 1 base to trimming and J lost 4 bases; unmatched junction nucleotides: 1. The CDR3 DNA reads as TGTGCCAGCAGCTTAGGGGGACTAGCGGCAGATACGCAGTATTTT. It is translated as CASSLGGLAADTQYF.

This chain's CDR3 is CASSRTGGETQYF. In nucleotides, the CDR3 is TGTGCCAGTAGTCGCACGGGCGGGGAGACCCAGTACTTC. The V call is TRBV19, the J call TRBJ2-5, with a possible D match to TRBD2 (5 bases). The length of the CDR3 is 13 residues. CDR1 is LNHDA, CDR2 SQIVND, per germline (reference sequence). Between the trimmed V and J ends, which lost 5 bases and 5 bases, there was a span of 12 bases.

This clonotype was seen at least ten times. The chain couples TRBV4-1 to TRBJ2-1, with D perhaps assigned TRBD1 or TRBD2 (6 bases each). Trimming removed 4 bases at V and 2 bases at J, with 15 bases between. This CDR3 is 16 amino acids long. The germline gives CDR1 MGHRA, CDR2 YSYEKL. The CDR3 DNA sequence: TGCGCCAGCAGCCCGGAGACAGGAGGGACCTACAATGAGCAGTTCTTC. Its protein is CASSPETGGTYNEQFF.

This clonotype was seen repeatedly, ten times or more. The gene calls are TRBV29-1 and TRBJ1-5, with 11 bases matching TRBD1. J lost 9 bases, V lost 6 bases, and 10 bases had no gene match. The CDR3 has 14 residues. Germline values: CDR1 SQVTM, CDR2 ANQGSEA. Here the CDR3 reads CSVRDRGYEGPQHF. In DNA form, the CDR3 reads TGCAGCGTACGGGACAGGGGGTATGAAGGGCCCCAGCATTTT.

This clonotype was seen at least ten times. V is TRBV5-1 and J is TRBJ1-1; tentatively, D is TRBD1 (6 bases). This CDR3 spans 15 amino acids. Deletions cut 4 bases from V and 0 bases from J, with 13 bases between. Germline CDR1 is SGHRS and CDR2 is YFSETQ. The CDR3 loop reads CASSRYRELNTEAFF. The CDR3 nucleotides are TGCGCCAGCAGCAGATACAGGGAATTGAACACTGAAGCTTTCTTT.